This is a list of T cell receptor beta chains from one sample in a study of PD-L1 blockade in urothelial cancer. This table comes from immunoSEQ multiplex PCR, and its TCRdb copy is limited to in-frame clones, with some not included. The sample yields fewer than 80,000 clones, under 90% seen once. The sample consisted of PBMCs, taken around atezolizumab (anti-PD-L1) treatment. The receptors here all came from a man between 70 and 80 years old with urothelial cancer. The CDR3 runs from the conserved cysteine through the conserved F or W. The D gene is left open where the match is weak. The listing skips clone size in some rows; elsewhere it reads once, few, many or a size class.

size,J,D,length,V,DNA,CDR3
NA,TRBJ2-5,TRBD2,15,TRBV27,TGTGCCAGCAGTTTATGGCTAGCGGGAGTTGAGACCCAGTACTTC,CASSLWLAGVETQYF
few,TRBJ1-2,TRBD1,15,TRBV19,TGTGCCAGTAGTACTAGCGGGGACAGGGGCTATGGCTACACCTTC,CASSTSGDRGYGYTF
NA,TRBJ2-5,TRBD1,13,TRBV6-6,TGTGCCAGCAGTGTCGGGACAGAGGAGACCCAGTACTTC,CASSVGTEETQYF
NA,TRBJ2-3,NA,13,TRBV5-6,TGTGCCAGCAGCGTTACAGTATCAGATACGCAGTATTTT,CASSVTVSDTQYF
NA,TRBJ2-1,NA,16,TRBV6-6,TGTGCCAGTGGGACAGGGATGGTCCTAGCGGGAGATGAGCAGTTCTTC,CASGTGMVLAGDEQFF
NA,TRBJ2-1,TRBD2,15,TRBV15,TGTGCCACCGGAGTATTGGAGCGGGACTACAATGAGCAGTTCTTC,CATGVLERDYNEQFF
NA,TRBJ2-7,NA,14,TRBV7-9,TGTGCCAGCAGCCCGCGGTCTCGGGTCTACGAGCAGTACTTC,CASSPRSRVYEQYF
once,TRBJ2-7,NA,14,TRBV7-8,TGTGCCAGCAGCTTAAGAGCTCTGACCTACGAGCAGTACTTC,CASSLRALTYEQYF
NA,TRBJ2-3,NA,15,TRBV7-2,TGTGCCAGCAGCAAAGGGGACTGGAACATAGATACGCAGTATTTT,CASSKGDWNIDTQYF
once,TRBJ1-3,NA,16,TRBV19,TGTGCCAGTAGTATCGTCGCAGGTGAACCTGGAAACACCATATATTTT,CASSIVAGEPGNTIYF
NA,TRBJ2-7,NA,14,TRBV29-1,TGCAGCGTTTCCGACCTGGGGGGCTCCTACGAGCAGTACTTC,CSVSDLGGSYEQYF
NA,TRBJ1-1,TRBD1,14,TRBV6-6,TGTGCCAGCAGTTTACTCTCACAGGGGCCTGAAGCTTTCTTT,CASSLLSQGPEAFF
few,TRBJ2-4,NA,16,TRBV11-2,TGTGCCAGCAGCTTAGGAATGGGACTAGCCAAAAACATTCAGTACTTC,CASSLGMGLAKNIQYF
once,TRBJ2-1,TRBD2,12,TRBV12-5,TGTGCTAGTGGTTTGTGGGGGGGAGAGCAGTTCTTC,CASGLWGGEQFF
NA,TRBJ1-4,TRBD1,16,TRBV7-9,TGTGCCAGCAGCCCAATGCCCCGGGACAGGGATGAAAAACTGTTTTTT,CASSPMPRDRDEKLFF
NA,TRBJ2-3,NA,15,TRBV7-2,TGTGCCAGCAGCTTAGGGACAGTTAGCACAGATACGCAGTATTTT,CASSLGTVSTDTQYF
NA,TRBJ1-1,TRBD1,16,TRBV18,TGTGCCAGCTCATATTTGACAGGGGCGACGAACACTGAAGCTTTCTTT,CASSYLTGATNTEAFF
NA,TRBJ2-7,TRBD1,15,TRBV10-1,TGCGCCAGCAGTTCAGGGGGCGCTGCCCCCTACGAGCAGTACTTC,CASSSGGAAPYEQYF
NA,TRBJ2-1,TRBD2,14,TRBV4-2,TGTGCCAGCAGCGCTAGCGGGACCAACAATGAGCAGTTCTTC,CASSASGTNNEQFF
NA,TRBJ1-3,NA,15,TRBV5-5,TGTGCCAGCAGCCCCCCACTCGGGTCGACCGGCACCATATATTTT,CASSPPLGSTGTIYF
NA,TRBJ2-1,NA,13,TRBV5-4,TGTGCCAGCAGCTTTCCAGACTACAATGAGCAGTTCTTC,CASSFPDYNEQFF
NA,TRBJ2-7,TRBD1,17,TRBV7-8,TGTGCCAGCAGCCCCCGGACAGGTCTCGCGAGCTCCTACGAGCAGTACTTC,CASSPRTGLASSYEQYF
NA,TRBJ2-5,NA,12,TRBV10-3,TGTGCCATCAGTTCGGTACAAGAGACCCAGTACTTC,CAISSVQETQYF